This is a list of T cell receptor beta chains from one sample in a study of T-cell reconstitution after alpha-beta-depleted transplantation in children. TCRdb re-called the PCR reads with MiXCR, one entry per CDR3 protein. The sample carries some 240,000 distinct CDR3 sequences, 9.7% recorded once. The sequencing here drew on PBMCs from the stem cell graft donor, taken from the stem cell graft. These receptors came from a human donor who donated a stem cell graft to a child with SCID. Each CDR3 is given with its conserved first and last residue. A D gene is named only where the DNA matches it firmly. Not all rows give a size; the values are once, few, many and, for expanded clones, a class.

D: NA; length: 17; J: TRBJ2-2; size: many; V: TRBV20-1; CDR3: CSARDGSRGTNTGELFF; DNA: TGCAGTGCTAGAGATGGTTCGAGGGGGACGAACACCGGGGAGCTGTTTTTT
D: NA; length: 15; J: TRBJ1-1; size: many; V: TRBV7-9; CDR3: CASSPRTEANTEAFF; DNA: TGTGCCAGCAGCCCCCGGACGGAAGCTAACACTGAAGCTTTCTTT
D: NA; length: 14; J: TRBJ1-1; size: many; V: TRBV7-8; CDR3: CASSWAGRNTEAFF; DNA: TGTGCCAGCAGCTGGGCAGGGAGGAACACTGAAGCTTTCTTT
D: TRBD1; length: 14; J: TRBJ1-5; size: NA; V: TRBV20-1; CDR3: CSAPDRGGNQPQHF; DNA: TGCAGTGCTCCCGACAGGGGTGGTAATCAGCCCCAGCATTTT
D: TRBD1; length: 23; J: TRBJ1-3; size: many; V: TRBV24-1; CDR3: CATSDLPEMGQVRPFHSGNTIYF; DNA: TGTGCCACCAGTGACCTCCCCGAAATGGGACAGGTTCGCCCCTTTCACTCTGGAAACACCATATATTTT
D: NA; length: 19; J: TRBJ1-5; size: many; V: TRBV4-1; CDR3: CASSQVPPRTAYSNQPQHF; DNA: TGCGCCAGCAGCCAAGTGCCCCCGAGGACAGCTTATAGCAATCAGCCCCAGCATTTT
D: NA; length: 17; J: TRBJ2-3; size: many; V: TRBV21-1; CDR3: CASSKRTSGGPTDTQYF; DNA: TGTGCCAGCAGCAAACGAACTAGCGGGGGACCCACAGATACGCAGTATTTT
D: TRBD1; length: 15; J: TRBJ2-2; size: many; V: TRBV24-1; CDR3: CATSDPTGVTGELFF; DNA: TGTGCCACCAGTGACCCGACAGGGGTCACCGGGGAGCTGTTTTTT
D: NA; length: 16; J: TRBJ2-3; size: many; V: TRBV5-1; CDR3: CASSLTAGASTDTQYF; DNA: TGCGCCAGCAGCTTAACGGCGGGGGCCAGCACAGATACGCAGTATTTT
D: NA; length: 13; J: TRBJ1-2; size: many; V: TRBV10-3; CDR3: CAIRITANYGYTF; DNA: TGTGCCATCAGGATAACAGCTAACTATGGCTACACCTTC
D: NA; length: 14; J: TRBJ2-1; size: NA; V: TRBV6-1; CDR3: CASRLAGKYNEQFF; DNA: TGTGCCAGCAGGTTGGCGGGGAAGTACAATGAGCAGTTCTTC
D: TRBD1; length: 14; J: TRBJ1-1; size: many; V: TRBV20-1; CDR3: CSARGQGSGTEAFF; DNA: TGCAGTGCTAGAGGACAGGGTTCGGGCACTGAAGCTTTCTTT
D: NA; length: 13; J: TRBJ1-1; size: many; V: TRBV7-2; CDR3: CASSLPGHTEAFF; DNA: TGTGCCAGCAGCTTACCGGGGCACACTGAAGCTTTCTTT
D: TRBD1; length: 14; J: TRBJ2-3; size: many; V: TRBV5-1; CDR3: CASSKTGVGDTQYF; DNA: TGCGCCAGCAGCAAAACAGGGGTAGGAGATACGCAGTATTTT
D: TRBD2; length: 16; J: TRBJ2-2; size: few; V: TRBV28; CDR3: CASRRGGGSDTGELFF; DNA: TGTGCCAGCCGTCGGGGGGGGGGCTCGGACACCGGGGAGCTGTTTTTT
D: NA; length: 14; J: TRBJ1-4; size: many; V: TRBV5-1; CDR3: CASSLAGANEKLFF; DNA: TGCGCCAGCAGCTTGGCGGGGGCTAATGAAAAACTGTTTTTT
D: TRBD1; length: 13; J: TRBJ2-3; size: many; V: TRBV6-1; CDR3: CASGQDRTDTQYF; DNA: TGTGCCAGCGGACAGGATCGCACAGATACGCAGTATTTT
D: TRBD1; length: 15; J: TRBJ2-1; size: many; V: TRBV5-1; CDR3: CASSLGNRGLGEQFF; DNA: TGCGCCAGCAGCCTAGGTAACAGGGGGCTGGGTGAGCAGTTCTTC
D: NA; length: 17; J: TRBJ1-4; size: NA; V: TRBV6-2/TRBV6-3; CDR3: CASRPDRTSATNEKLFF; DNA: TGTGCCAGCAGACCTGATAGAACTTCTGCAACTAATGAAAAACTGTTTTTT
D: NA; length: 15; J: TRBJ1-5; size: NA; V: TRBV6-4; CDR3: CASRFRVATLQPQHF; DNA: TGTGCCAGCAGATTCCGGGTCGCTACCCTTCAGCCCCAGCATTTT
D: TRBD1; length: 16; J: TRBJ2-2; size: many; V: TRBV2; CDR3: CASSGWDRGGTGELFF; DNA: TGTGCCAGCAGTGGATGGGACAGGGGAGGGACCGGGGAGCTGTTTTTT
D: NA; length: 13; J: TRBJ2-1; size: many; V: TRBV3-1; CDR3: CASSQVTTSEQFF; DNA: TGTGCCAGCAGCCAAGTGACTACTAGTGAGCAGTTCTTC
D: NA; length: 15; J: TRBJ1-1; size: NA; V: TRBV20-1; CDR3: CSARDRRTGSGEAFF; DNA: TGCAGTGCTAGAGATAGGAGAACGGGGTCCGGTGAAGCTTTCTTT
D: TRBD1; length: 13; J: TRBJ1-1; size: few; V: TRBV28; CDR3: CASRDRDGTEAFF; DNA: TGTGCCAGCAGGGACAGGGATGGCACTGAAGCTTTCTTT
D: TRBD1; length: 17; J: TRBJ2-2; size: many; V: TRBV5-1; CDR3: CASKLGDRGSDTGELFF; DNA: TGCGCCAGCAAATTGGGGGACAGGGGTTCGGACACCGGGGAGCTGTTTTTT
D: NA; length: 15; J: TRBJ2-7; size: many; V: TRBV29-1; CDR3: CSGARFGGHTYEQYF; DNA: TGCAGCGGCGCACGGTTCGGGGGGCACACCTACGAGCAGTACTTC